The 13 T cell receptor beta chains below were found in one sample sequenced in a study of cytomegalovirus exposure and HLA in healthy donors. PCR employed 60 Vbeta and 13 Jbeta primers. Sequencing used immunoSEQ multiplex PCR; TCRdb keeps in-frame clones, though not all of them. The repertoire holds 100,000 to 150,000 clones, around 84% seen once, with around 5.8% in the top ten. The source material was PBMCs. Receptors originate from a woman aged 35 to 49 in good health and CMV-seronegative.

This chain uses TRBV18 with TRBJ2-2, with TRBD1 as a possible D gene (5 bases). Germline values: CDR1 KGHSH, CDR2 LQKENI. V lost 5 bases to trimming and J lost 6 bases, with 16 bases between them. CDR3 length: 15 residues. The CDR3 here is CASSSKGYAPGELFF. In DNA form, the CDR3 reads TGTGCCAGCTCATCAAAGGGGTATGCCCCCGGGGAGCTGTTTTTT. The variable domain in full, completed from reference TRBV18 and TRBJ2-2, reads NAGVMQNPRHLVRRRGQEARLRCSPMKGHSHVYWYRQLPEEGLKFMVYLQKENIIDESGMPKERFSAEFPKEGPSILRIQQVVRGDSAAYFCASSSKGYAPGELFFGEGSRLTVL.

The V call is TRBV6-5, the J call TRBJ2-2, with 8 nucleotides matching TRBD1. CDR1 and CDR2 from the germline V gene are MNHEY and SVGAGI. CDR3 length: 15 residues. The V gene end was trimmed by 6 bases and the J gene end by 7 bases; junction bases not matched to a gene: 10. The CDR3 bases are TGTGCCAGCAGGCAGGGGGCGGGAAGGATCGGGGAGCTGTTTTTT. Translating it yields CASRQGAGRIGELFF.

CDR3 bases: TGTGCCAGCAGTTTACTGGGTAGCGGGTTTCCCCCCTACGAGCAGTACTTC. It translates to CASSLLGSGFPPYEQYF. This chain links TRBV27 with TRBJ2-7, with 7 bases lining up with TRBD2. V lost 2 bases and J lost 2; bases outside the gene matches: 12. From germline, CDR1 is MNHEY and CDR2 SMNVEV (reference sequence). The CDR3 has 17 amino acids.

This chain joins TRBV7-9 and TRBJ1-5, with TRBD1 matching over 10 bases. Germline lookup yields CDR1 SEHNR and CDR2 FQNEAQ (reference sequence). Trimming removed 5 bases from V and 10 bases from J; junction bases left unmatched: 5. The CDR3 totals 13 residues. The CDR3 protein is CASSRDRGTPQHF. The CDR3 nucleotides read TGTGCCAGCAGCAGGGACAGGGGAACCCCCCAGCATTTT.

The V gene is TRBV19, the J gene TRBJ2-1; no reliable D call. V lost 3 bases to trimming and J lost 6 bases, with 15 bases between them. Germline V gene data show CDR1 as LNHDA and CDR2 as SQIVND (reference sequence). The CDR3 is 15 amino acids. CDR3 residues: CASSIQATNANEQFF. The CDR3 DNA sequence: TGTGCCAGTAGTATCCAAGCGACCAACGCCAATGAGCAGTTCTTC.

The CDR3 is CASSPKGARYYGYTF. In DNA form, the CDR3 reads TGTGCCAGCTCACCAAAAGGAGCAAGGTACTATGGCTACACCTTC. The J gene is TRBJ1-2, the V gene TRBV18; D unclear. Looked up from germline, CDR1 is KGHSH and CDR2 is LQKENI. V lost 2 bases, J lost 3 bases, and 13 bases lay in between. The CDR3 is 15 residues long.

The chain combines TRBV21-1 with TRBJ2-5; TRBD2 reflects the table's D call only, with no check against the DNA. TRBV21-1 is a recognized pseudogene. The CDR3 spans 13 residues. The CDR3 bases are TGTGCCAGCCTTCTCGGTCACGGGGAGACCCAGTACTTC. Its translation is CASLLGHGETQYF.

The CDR3 nucleotides are TGCGCCAGCAGCCACGAAGAGTACGCGACAGGGGCTGCGTCGGGGGAGCTGTTTTTT. This codes for CASSHEEYATGAASGELFF. This chain uses TRBV4-1 with TRBJ2-2, with 8 bases identical to TRBD1. V gave up 3 bases and J gave up 8 bases; unmatched junction bases: 20. This CDR3 is built from 19 residues. Germline V gives CDR1 MGHRA, CDR2 YSYEKL.

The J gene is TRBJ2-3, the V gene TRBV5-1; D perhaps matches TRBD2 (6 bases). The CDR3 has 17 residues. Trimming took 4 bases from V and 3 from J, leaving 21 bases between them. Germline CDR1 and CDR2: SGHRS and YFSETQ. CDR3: CASSVGDSLVWTDTQYF. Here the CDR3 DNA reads TGCGCCAGCAGCGTAGGGGACTCCCTCGTTTGGACAGATACGCAGTATTTT.

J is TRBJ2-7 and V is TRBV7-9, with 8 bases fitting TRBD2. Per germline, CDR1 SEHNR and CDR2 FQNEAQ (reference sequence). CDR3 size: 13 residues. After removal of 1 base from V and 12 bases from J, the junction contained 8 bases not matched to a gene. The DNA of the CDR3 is TGTGCCAGCAGCTTAGAGCCAGCGGGGGAGAGGTACTTC. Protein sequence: CASSLEPAGERYF. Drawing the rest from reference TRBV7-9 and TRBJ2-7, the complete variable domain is DTGVSQNPRHKITKRGQNVTFRCDPISEHNRLYWYRQTLGQGPEFLTYFQNEAQLEKSRLLSDRFSAERPKGSFSTLEIQRTEQGDSAMYLCASSLEPAGERYFGPGTRLTVT.

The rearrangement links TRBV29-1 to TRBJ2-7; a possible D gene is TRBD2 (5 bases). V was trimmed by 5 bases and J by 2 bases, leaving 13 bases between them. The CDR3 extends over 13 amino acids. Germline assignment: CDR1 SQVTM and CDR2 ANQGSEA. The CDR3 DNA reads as TGCAGCGTTAGGTGGGAGAGAACCTACGAGCAGTACTTC. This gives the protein CSVRWERTYEQYF.

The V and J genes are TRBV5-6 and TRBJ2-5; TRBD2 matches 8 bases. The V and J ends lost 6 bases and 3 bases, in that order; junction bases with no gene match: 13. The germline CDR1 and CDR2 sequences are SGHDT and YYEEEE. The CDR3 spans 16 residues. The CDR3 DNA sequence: TGTGCCAGCACTTGTGGTAGCGGGATCTCTAAAGAGACCCAGTACTTC. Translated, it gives CASTCGSGISKETQYF.

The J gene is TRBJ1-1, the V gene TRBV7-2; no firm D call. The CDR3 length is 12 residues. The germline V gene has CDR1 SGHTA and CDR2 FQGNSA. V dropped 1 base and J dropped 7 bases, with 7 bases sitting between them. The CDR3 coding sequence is TGTGCCAGCAGCTTAGTGAGAGGTGAAGCTTTCTTT. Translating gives CASSLVRGEAFF.